The 18 T cell receptor beta chains reported below all come from one sample, sequenced in a study of T cell responses to AZD1222 COVID-19 vaccine. This table comes from immunoSEQ multiplex PCR, and its TCRdb copy is limited to in-frame clones, with some not included. The sample has about 140,000 clones; the top ten hold 2.2%. Sequencing was carried out using peripheral blood. These receptors were obtained from an adult in good health.

The chain joins TRBV30 to TRBJ2-5; the D gene is possibly TRBD1 (6 bases). Germline CDR1 GTSNPN, CDR2 SVGIG (reference sequence). This CDR3 spans 17 amino acids. V was clipped by 0 bases and J by 5 bases, with 22 bases between them. Here the CDR3 reads CAWSVMAGGGGRETQYF. The CDR3 DNA is TGTGCCTGGAGTGTAATGGCTGGTGGTGGGGGCAGGGAGACCCAGTACTTC.

V gene TRBV6-5 combines with J gene TRBJ1-6; 7 bases are shared with TRBD1. V shed 0 bases and J 8 bases; nucleotides not matched to a gene: 4. CDR3 size: 15 residues. CDR1 and CDR2 (germline): MNHEY, SVGAGI. The CDR3 spells CASSYSTGQHSPLHF. For the CDR3, the DNA is TGTGCCAGCAGTTACTCGACGGGACAGCATTCACCCCTCCACTTT.

J is TRBJ2-2 and V is TRBV11-2, with 7 nucleotides matching TRBD1. V was pared by 4 bases and J by 0 bases, with 8 bases of the junction left unmatched. Germline V gene sequence: CDR1 SGHAT, CDR2 FQNNGV. The CDR3 runs 17 residues. The CDR3 region has the DNA TGTGCCAGCAGCTCAATTGGGACAGCTGCGAACACCGGGGAGCTGTTTTTT. This sequence encodes CASSSIGTAANTGELFF.

In the case of this clone: The sample contains more than one DNA sequence encoding this CDR3. The chain links TRBV18 to TRBJ1-1; a possible D gene is TRBD1 (5 bases). From germline, CDR1 is KGHSH and CDR2 LQKENI. The CDR3 totals 13 residues. V lost 3 bases to trimming and J lost 5 bases, with 10 bases between them. CDR3 in DNA: TGTGCCAGCTCACCCCCCGGGGGGACTGAAGCTTTCTTT. This gives the protein CASSPPGGTEAFF.

The gene calls are TRBV29-1 and TRBJ1-1; tentatively, D is TRBD1 (6 bases). CDR1 and CDR2 (germline): SQVTM, ANQGSEA. The CDR3 runs 12 residues. The CDR3 loop is CSGQKTNTEAFF. The CDR3 DNA sequence: TGCAGTGGACAGAAAACGAACACTGAAGCTTTCTTT.

The chain has TRBV9 and TRBJ2-3; no reliable D call. CDR1 SGDLS and CDR2 YYNGEE come from the germline V gene. CDR3 length: 15 residues. V shed 4 bases and J shed 5 bases, with 17 bases lying between them. Here the CDR3 DNA reads TGTGCCAGCAGCCCCCAGGTACCCGAGCAAGATACGCAGTATTTT. Its translation is CASSPQVPEQDTQYF.

V and J are TRBV6-2 or TRBV6-3 and TRBJ1-6, with no clear D. Trimming stripped 2 bases from V and 8 bases from J, with 4 bases between. This CDR3 contains 12 residues. Germline lookup yields CDR1 MNHEY and CDR2 SVGEGT. The CDR3: CASSYRDSPLHF. The CDR3 DNA reads TGTGCCAGCAGTTACCGAGATTCACCCCTCCACTTT.

The CDR3, as DNA: TGTGCCAGCAGCTCGGCAGACCAGGGGGGCAGCTATGGCTACACCTTC. Its protein is CASSSADQGGSYGYTF. This sequence joins TRBV7-9 and TRBJ1-2; 7 bases agree with TRBD1. This CDR3 comprises 16 residues. Germline V gene data show CDR1 as SEHNR and CDR2 as FQNEAQ (reference sequence). J lost 4 bases, V lost 4 bases, and 12 bases had no gene match.

The chain couples TRBV19 to TRBJ1-2, with 9 bases matching TRBD1. The ends lost 4 bases at V and 4 bases at J; junction bases unmatched: 10. CDR1 and CDR2 (germline): LNHDA, SQIVND (reference sequence). The CDR3 has 16 amino acids. CDR3 DNA sequence: TGTGCCAGTAGTACTAGTGGGACAGGGAGAACCTATGGCTACACCTTC. Encoded protein: CASSTSGTGRTYGYTF.

The gene calls are TRBV29-1 and TRBJ1-2; D gene ambiguous. Deletions cut 3 bases from V and 5 bases from J, with 10 bases between. The CDR3 length is 12 residues. CDR1 and CDR2 from the germline V gene are SQVTM and ANQGSEA. CDR3 in DNA: TGCAGCGTTGACGGGGATTGGTATGGCTACACCTTC. Amino acid sequence: CSVDGDWYGYTF.

The CDR3 loop is CASSLLGVYEQYF. The DNA of the CDR3 is TGTGCCAGCAGCTTGCTCGGGGTCTACGAGCAGTACTTC. The chain joins TRBV5-6 to TRBJ2-7; D possibly corresponds to TRBD2 (5 bases). The CDR3 sequence is 13 residues long. V lost 1 base, J lost 3 bases, and 8 bases lay in between. Germline V lookup: CDR1 SGHDT, CDR2 YYEEEE.

The chain joins TRBV5-4 to TRBJ1-6; 7 nucleotides agree with TRBD1. The CDR3 loop spans 16 amino acids. Germline CDR1 and CDR2: SGHNT and YYREEE (reference sequence). The V segment lost 4 bases and the J segment 8 bases; nucleotides outside the gene matches: 12. CDR3 coding DNA: TGTGCCAGCAGCCCCTGGCGGGGCAGGGGGGATTCACCCCTCCACTTT. Translated, it gives CASSPWRGRGDSPLHF. The full variable domain, its missing parts supplied by reference TRBV5-4 and TRBJ1-6, is ETGVTQSPTHLIKTRGQQVTLRCSSQSGHNTVSWYQQALGQGPQFIFQYYREEENGRGNFPPRFSGLQFPNYSSELNVNALELDDSALYLCASSPWRGRGDSPLHFGNGTRLTVT.

This chain uses TRBV5-1 with TRBJ1-5; 8 bases are shared with TRBD1. Germline V gene sequence: CDR1 SGHRS, CDR2 YFSETQ. The J segment lost 1 base and the V segment lost 8 bases, leaving 2 bases of the junction unmatched. The CDR3 is 13 amino acids. CDR3 amino acids: CASRQGSNQPQHF. DNA for the CDR3: TGCGCCAGTCGACAGGGGAGCAATCAGCCCCAGCATTTT.

J is TRBJ1-6 and V is TRBV4-1; D is ambiguous. The CDR3 covers 16 residues. In germline, CDR1 is MGHRA, CDR2 YSYEKL. Trimming shortened V by 1 base and J by 9 bases, and 16 bases separated the two germline ends. Here the CDR3 reads CASSQGPKLLPSPLHF. The CDR3 region has the DNA TGCGCCAGCAGCCAAGGACCCAAATTACTTCCTTCACCCCTCCACTTT.

The gene calls are TRBV18 and TRBJ1-2; 7 nucleotides match TRBD1. V lost 0 bases and J lost 5; bases outside the gene matches: 3. CDR1 and CDR2 (germline): KGHSH, LQKENI. The CDR3 sequence is 14 residues long. The CDR3 here is CASSPPTGLYGYTF. Here the CDR3 DNA reads TGTGCCAGCTCACCACCGACAGGGTTGTATGGCTACACCTTC.

The chain has TRBV5-1 and TRBJ1-2; no definite D call. Germline loops: CDR1 SGHRS, CDR2 YFSETQ. Trimming cost V 0 bases and J 3 bases, with 6 bases left between them. CDR3 length: 13 amino acids. The CDR3 spells CASSLDTYYGYTF. CDR3 DNA: TGCGCCAGCAGCTTGGACACCTACTATGGCTACACCTTC.

This chain joins TRBV7-8 and TRBJ2-7; D unresolved. CDR1 SGHVS and CDR2 FQNEAQ come from the germline V gene. The ends were cut back, 8 bases at V and 3 bases at J, with 17 bases in the middle. CDR3 length: 14 residues. CDR3: CASPSGGRDYEQYF. The CDR3 DNA is TGTGCCAGCCCCTCCGGTGGACGCGACTACGAGCAGTACTTC.

V usage is TRBV9 and J usage is TRBJ1-6, with 9 bases that match TRBD1. Germline values: CDR1 SGDLS, CDR2 YYNGEE. This CDR3 region has 13 residues. V was clipped by 0 bases and J by 13 bases; unmatched bases: 2. The CDR3 sequence is CASSVVGQGPLHF. Written as DNA, the CDR3 is TGTGCCAGCAGCGTAGTCGGACAGGGGCCCCTCCACTTT.